These 21 T cell receptor beta chains share one sample of origin, sequenced in a study of Tregs in tolerant kidney transplant recipients. TCRdb keeps only in-frame clones here, not all; method: immunoSEQ multiplex PCR. Of about 64,000 clones detected, 95% to 98% appear once; the ten largest clones hold approximately 0.36%. Specimen: Tregs from blood, collected before the transplant. The origin of the receptors is a human donor who received a combined kidney and bone marrow transplant.

Notes on this clone: A junction end diverges from the germline sequence, so it may reflect a read error. This sequence joins TRBV10-2 and TRBJ2-7, with 7 bases matching TRBD2. Germline V gene lookup returns CDR1 WSHSY and CDR2 SAAADI. The CDR3 has 11 residues. The DNA of the CDR3 is TGCGCCAGCACACGGGACTACAAGCAGTACTTC. This translates into CASTRDYKQYF.

The chain links TRBV9 to TRBJ1-2; no reliable D call. CDR1 is SGDLS, CDR2 YYNGEE, per germline. This CDR3 is built from 13 residues. V gave up 2 bases and J gave up 6 bases, with 11 bases separating them. In DNA, the CDR3 is TGTGCCAGCAGCGTTCTAAGAGGCGATGGCTACACCTTC. Its protein is CASSVLRGDGYTF.

The chain employs TRBV6-6 and TRBJ1-5, with D possibly TRBD1 on 5 matching bases. Looked up from germline, CDR1 is MNHNY and CDR2 is SVGAGI (reference sequence). The CDR3 totals 15 residues. V lost 7 bases to trimming and J lost 1 base, with 14 bases between them. DNA for the CDR3: TGTGCCAGCAAATCCGGGGGAAGGAGCAATCAGCCCCAGCATTTT. The encoded protein is CASKSGGRSNQPQHF.

The chain joins TRBV5-1 to TRBJ2-3, with D perhaps TRBD2 (6 bases). Germline V gene data show CDR1 as SGHRS and CDR2 as YFSETQ. The CDR3 has 15 amino acids. V was shortened by 2 bases and J by 0 bases, with 10 bases between the two germline ends. In DNA form, the CDR3 reads TGCGCCAGCAGCTTCCGGGGGATAAGCACAGATACGCAGTATTTT. As protein: CASSFRGISTDTQYF.

This clone came up once. The chain combines TRBV29-1 with TRBJ1-1, with D hard to call. Trimming shortened V by 6 bases and J by 1 base, and 3 bases separated the two germline ends. This CDR3 has 10 amino acids. Germline assignment: CDR1 SQVTM and CDR2 ANQGSEA. The CDR3 DNA reads as TGCAGCGTAGCGAACACTGAAGCTTTCTTT. This codes for CSVANTEAFF.

The V gene is TRBV6-5, the J gene TRBJ2-2, with D possibly TRBD1 on 6 matching bases. The length of the CDR3 is 15 residues. With 2 bases removed from V and 5 bases from J, the gap between germline ends came to 12 bases. Germline assignment: CDR1 MNHEY and CDR2 SVGAGI. The CDR3 coding sequence is TGTGCCAGCAGTTACGCCGGGACAAGGACCGGGGAGCTGTTTTTT. Its protein is CASSYAGTRTGELFF.

This clone was found once. The J gene is TRBJ1-2, the V gene TRBV2; TRBD1 matches at 7 bases. Trimming at V came to 0 bases and at J to 2 bases, leaving 6 bases not matched to a gene. The CDR3 has 16 residues. The germline V gene encodes CDR1 SNHLY and CDR2 FYNNEI. Written as DNA, the CDR3 is TGTGCCAGCAGTGAAGCAGGGACAGCGGACAACTATGGCTACACCTTC. Its translation: CASSEAGTADNYGYTF.

The rearrangement links TRBV6-1 to TRBJ1-1, with unresolved D. Germline CDR1 and CDR2: MNHNS and SASEGT. The CDR3 is 12 residues long. The V end was cut by 8 bases, the J end by 6 bases, with 13 bases between. CDR3 amino acids: CASLGQFAEAFF. CDR3 coding DNA: TGTGCCAGCCTGGGCCAGTTCGCTGAAGCTTTCTTT.

The chain has TRBV4-1 and TRBJ2-1; D is possibly TRBD2 (6 bases). Germline assignment: CDR1 MGHRA and CDR2 YSYEKL. The ends were cut back, 3 bases at V and 10 bases at J, with 25 bases in the middle. The CDR3 spans 17 residues. The CDR3 loop is CASSHRVADAQAGEQFF. The CDR3 DNA is TGCGCCAGCAGCCACCGGGTAGCGGATGCTCAAGCAGGGGAGCAGTTCTTC.

The chain couples TRBV5-1 to TRBJ2-3; 10 bases line up with TRBD2. Germline V lookup: CDR1 SGHRS, CDR2 YFSETQ. Unmatched junction bases numbered 8, after V lost 0 bases and J lost 4 bases. This CDR3 has 17 residues. In DNA form, the CDR3 reads TGCGCCAGCAGCTTGGGGCCCCTAGCGGGAGTGGCAGATACGCAGTATTTT. Protein: CASSLGPLAGVADTQYF.

The genes are TRBV6-5 and TRBJ1-2, with D unresolved. The germline V gene encodes CDR1 MNHEY and CDR2 SVGAGI. CDR3 size: 11 residues. Trimming removed 4 bases from V and 4 bases from J, with 4 bases in between. This CDR3 reads CASSSLYGYTF. The CDR3 bases are TGTGCCAGCAGTTCTCTCTATGGCTACACCTTC.

As DNA, the CDR3 is TGCGCCAGCGCGCCGACGGGGGGGCTACGCGAGCAGTACTTC. This gives the protein CASAPTGGLREQYF. The chain carries TRBV5-1 and TRBJ2-7, with 8 bases lining up with TRBD2. CDR3 length: 14 amino acids. Trimming took 7 bases from V and 6 from J; bases not matched to a gene: 12. The germline gives CDR1 SGHRS, CDR2 YFSETQ.

V is TRBV5-5 and J is TRBJ2-1; tentative D call: TRBD2 (5 bases). CDR3 length: 15 residues. The V and J ends lost 0 bases and 4 bases respectively, with 11 bases between them. The germline gives CDR1 SGHKS, CDR2 YYEKEE (reference sequence). In nucleotides, the CDR3 is TGTGCCAGCAGCTTGGTTGCGGGCACTTACAATGAGCAGTTCTTC. Amino acid sequence: CASSLVAGTYNEQFF.

J is TRBJ2-1 and V is TRBV19; no clear D gene. The CDR3 is made up of 14 amino acids. The V gene's germline CDR1 is LNHDA and CDR2 SQIVND (reference sequence). The V end lost 4 bases, the J end lost 2 bases, and 9 bases lay between the germline ends. The CDR3 DNA is TGTGCCAGTAGTACAAGCAGGACCTACAATGAGCAGTTCTTC. It specifies CASSTSRTYNEQFF.

This clone was picked up one time. The J gene is TRBJ2-5, the V gene TRBV18; 8 bases line up with TRBD1. V shed 4 bases, J shed 3 bases, and the junction held 4 bases outside the gene matches. The germline gives CDR1 KGHSH, CDR2 LQKENI. The CDR3 has 14 amino acids. CDR3 residues: CASSREQGEETQYF. The CDR3 region has the DNA TGTGCCAGCTCACGCGAACAGGGGGAAGAGACCCAGTACTTC.

This sequence joins TRBV19 and TRBJ2-4; 7 bases match TRBD1. The germline V gene has CDR1 LNHDA and CDR2 SQIVND (reference sequence). This CDR3 comprises 18 residues. V lost 0 bases to trimming and J lost 2 bases; unmatched junction nucleotides: 10. The CDR3 DNA reads TGTGCCAGTAGTATAGATCATGAGGGGGCCGCGACCAAAAACATTCAGTACTTC. Translated: CASSIDHEGAATKNIQYF.

In the case of this clone: One end of the junction is discordant with germline, which a read error may explain. This rearrangement joins TRBV10-2 to TRBJ2-2; D not resolved. The CDR3 loop spans 15 amino acids. Germline CDR1 WSHSY, CDR2 SAAADI. CDR3 nucleotide sequence: TGCGCCAGCAGTTGGCGGTCTGGTAACAACGGGGAGCTGTTTTTT. Encoded protein: CASSWRSGNNGELFF.

The V call is TRBV5-1, the J call TRBJ2-2; D uncertain. The germline V gene has CDR1 SGHRS and CDR2 YFSETQ. V dropped 0 bases and J dropped 3 bases, with 12 bases sitting between them. The CDR3 has 16 amino acids. CDR3 in DNA: TGCGCCAGCAGCTTGGAAGCTACCCTAGACACCGGGGAGCTGTTTTTT. This codes for CASSLEATLDTGELFF.

CDR3 coding DNA: TGTGCCAGCAGCCTCACCAGAGGAATCTACGAGCAGTACTTC. Residues: CASSLTRGIYEQYF. This chain connects TRBV7-2 to TRBJ2-7; the D is unclear. Germline-derived CDR1 and CDR2 are SGHTA and FQGNSA. CDR3 length equals 14 residues. Deletions cut 5 bases from V and 3 bases from J, with 14 bases between.

This clone came up once. The chain carries TRBV28 and TRBJ2-7; 7 bases agree with TRBD1. Looked up from germline, CDR1 is MDHEN and CDR2 is SYDVKM. The CDR3 spans 14 residues. The junction had 3 bases not matched to a gene; V was cut back by 1 base and J by 3 bases. The CDR3: CASSLLTGSYEQYF. CDR3 coding DNA: TGTGCCAGCAGTTTATTGACAGGGAGCTACGAGCAGTACTTC.

V usage is TRBV6-5 and J usage is TRBJ2-2; 8 bases line up with TRBD2. Germline V gene lookup returns CDR1 MNHEY and CDR2 SVGAGI. The CDR3 contains 16 residues. Trimming at V came to 2 bases and at J to 3 bases, leaving 5 bases not matched to a gene. The CDR3 region has the DNA TGTGCCAGCAGTTACGGACGGGGGGGAGACACCGGGGAGCTGTTTTTT. It encodes CASSYGRGGDTGELFF.